This record concerns one TCR beta chain sequence. The source of the sample is a study of blood T cell repertoires in COVID-19. Seattle's cohort entered during active infection and was followed longitudinally. Per the original data handling: Using reference gene primer amplification, nucleated cell counts were estimated. Some clones are missing from TCRdb's copy, which holds only in-frame ones; the method was immunoSEQ multiplex PCR. D and trimming come from the DNA, and the V and J calls and clone size come from that table. This sample has more than 45,000 clones, with 87% found just once. The receptor was derived from a woman of 80 years or more with COVID-19, enrolled during active disease. The sample comprised peripheral blood.

The CDR3 DNA is TGCGCCAGCAGCCGGGAGGGGAAAGGGACAAAGAATGAAAAACTGTTTTTT. Protein product: CASSREGKGTKNEKLFF. The V gene is TRBV4-1, the J gene TRBJ1-4; perhaps TRBD1 as D (6 bases). CDR1 MGHRA and CDR2 YSYEKL come from the germline V gene. The CDR3 is made up of 17 amino acids. The V gene lost 4 bases and the J gene lost 5 bases, with 20 bases spanning the gap.